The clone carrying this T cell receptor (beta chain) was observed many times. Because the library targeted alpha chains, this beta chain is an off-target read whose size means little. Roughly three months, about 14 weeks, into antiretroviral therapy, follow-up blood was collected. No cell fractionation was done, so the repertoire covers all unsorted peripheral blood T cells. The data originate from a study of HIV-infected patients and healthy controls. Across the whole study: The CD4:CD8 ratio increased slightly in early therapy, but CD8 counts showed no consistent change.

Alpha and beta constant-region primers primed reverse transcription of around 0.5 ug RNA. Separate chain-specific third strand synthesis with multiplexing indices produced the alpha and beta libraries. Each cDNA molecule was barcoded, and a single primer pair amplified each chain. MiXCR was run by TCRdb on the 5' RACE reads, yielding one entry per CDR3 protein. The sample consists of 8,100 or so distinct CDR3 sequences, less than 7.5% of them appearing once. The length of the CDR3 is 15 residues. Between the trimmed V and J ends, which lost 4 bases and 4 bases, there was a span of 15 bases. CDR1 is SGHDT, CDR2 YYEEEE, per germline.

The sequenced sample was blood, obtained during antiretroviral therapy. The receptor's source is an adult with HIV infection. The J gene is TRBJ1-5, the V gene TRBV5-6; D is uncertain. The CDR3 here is CASSPGLAANQPQHF. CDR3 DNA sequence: TGTGCCAGCAGCCCCGGGTTGGCAGCAAATCAGCCCCAGCATTTT.